This TCR beta chain originates from a study of blood T cell repertoires in COVID-19. On the study more broadly: Both acute and convalescent COVID-19 samples were obtained from the United States, Italy and Spain. From T cells, B-cell-depleted T cells, or PBMCs came the material, which was cDNA or gDNA.

This CDR3 is built from 18 residues. Germline CDR1 and CDR2: MRHNA and SNTAGT. The V and J ends lost 3 bases and 5 bases respectively, with 20 bases between them. Original methodology: Researchers report that nucleated cell counts were estimated from reference gene primer amplification. Some clones are missing from TCRdb's copy, which holds only in-frame ones; the method was immunoSEQ multiplex PCR. V and J calls and clone size are given by that table; D and trimming were obtained from the DNA. In the table there are 90,000 to 110,000 clones, around 90% of which are singletons. This rearrangement joins TRBV6-4 to TRBJ1-6; D gene unclear. Source material: peripheral blood. The receptor was isolated from a human donor in a cohort sampled during active COVID-19. The CDR3 protein is CASSDPSRRRRDNSPLHF. CDR3 nucleotide sequence: TGTGCCAGCAGTGATCCCTCCCGTAGGCGACGGGATAATTCACCCCTCCACTTT.